This T cell receptor (beta chain) was captured by sequencing in a study of blood T cells in healthy people across ages. This clonotype was picked up one time. Its matching antigen is unknown. The V gene's germline CDR1 is DFQATT and CDR2 SNEGSKA (reference sequence). This CDR3 region has 13 residues. Combining a sample-barcoded 5' primer with a J-beta primer mix, a second PCR ran for roughly 6 to 11 cycles. With 12 random nucleotides, a template-switch adaptor tagged each individual cDNA molecule. TCRdb re-called the 5' RACE reads with MiXCR, one entry per CDR3 protein. The table has more than 1 million distinct CDR3 sequences, roughly 45% seen once; the top ten hold 15% to 20%. Each sample yielded at least 5.5 micrograms of PBMC total RNA. Broader study findings: Unsorted PBMCs ruled out conclusive naive versus antigen-experienced comparison.

The clonotype originates from a woman in her sixties or seventies in good health. The sequencing sample was made of blood. The chain is built from TRBV20-1 and TRBJ2-7; D unresolved. Gene TRBJ2-5 matches the end of the DNA better, so the J call may be wrong. In DNA form, the CDR3 reads TGCAGTGCTGGGAACAGAAGCCAAGAGACCCAGTACTTC. It encodes CSAGNRSQETQYF.